A selection of T cell receptor beta chains follows, all from one sample in a study of blood T cell repertoires in COVID-19. Clones were sequenced by immunoSEQ multiplex PCR, and TCRdb holds only the in-frame ones, with some missing. Among 350,000 to 400,000 clones listed, around 88% were seen once. Input material: peripheral blood. The source of these receptors is a woman aged 60-70 years with COVID-19, enrolled during active disease. CDR3s include the opening cysteine and the closing phenylalanine or tryptophan. The order of the fields is clone size, V gene, D gene, J gene, CDR3 protein, CDR3 DNA. The D gene is left open where the match is weak. Clone size is shown for a subset of rows, as once, few, many or a class of expanded clone.

abundance: once
v_gene: TRBV3-1/TRBV3-2
d_gene: .
j_gene: TRBJ2-5
CDR3aa: CASSPRVLARYQETQYF
CDR3nt: TGTGCCAGCAGCCCCCGGGTGCTAGCGAGATACCAAGAGACCCAGTACTTC

abundance: .
v_gene: TRBV10-1
d_gene: .
j_gene: TRBJ2-3
CDR3aa: CASSGGGGDTQYF
CDR3nt: TGCGCCAGCAGTGGTGGTGGCGGAGATACGCAGTATTTT

abundance: .
v_gene: TRBV6-5
d_gene: .
j_gene: TRBJ2-5
CDR3aa: CASRATGSGETQYF
CDR3nt: TGTGCCAGCAGGGCTACAGGGTCTGGGGAGACCCAGTACTTC

abundance: few
v_gene: TRBV3-1/TRBV3-2
d_gene: .
j_gene: TRBJ1-1
CDR3aa: CASSRPGHPVPNTEAFF
CDR3nt: TGTGCCAGCAGCCGACCGGGACATCCAGTCCCGAACACTGAAGCTTTCTTT

abundance: .
v_gene: TRBV18
d_gene: .
j_gene: TRBJ2-2
CDR3aa: CASSPLGHMLNTGELFF
CDR3nt: TGTGCCAGCTCACCTTTGGGACACATGTTGAACACCGGGGAGCTGTTTTTT

abundance: .
v_gene: TRBV27
d_gene: .
j_gene: TRBJ1-5
CDR3aa: CASRIVGQFNQPQHF
CDR3nt: TGTGCCAGCAGGATCGTGGGACAATTCAATCAGCCCCAGCATTTT

abundance: once
v_gene: TRBV2
d_gene: TRBD2
j_gene: TRBJ2-1
CDR3aa: CASRASGNSYNEQFF
CDR3nt: TGTGCCAGCAGAGCTAGCGGAAACTCCTACAATGAGCAGTTCTTC

abundance: .
v_gene: TRBV3-1/TRBV3-2
d_gene: TRBD2
j_gene: TRBJ2-3
CDR3aa: CASSRDQLAGVTDTQYF
CDR3nt: TGTGCCAGCAGCCGTGATCAACTAGCGGGGGTCACAGATACGCAGTATTTT

abundance: .
v_gene: TRBV4-1
d_gene: TRBD1
j_gene: TRBJ1-6
CDR3aa: CASSQDTRGRPYNSPLHF
CDR3nt: TGCGCCAGCAGCCAAGATACCAGGGGGCGCCCCTATAATTCACCCCTCCACTTT

abundance: few
v_gene: TRBV21-1
d_gene: .
j_gene: TRBJ2-7
CDR3aa: CASSRTEGVAGPFYEQYF
CDR3nt: TGTGCCAGCAGCCGGACGGAGGGGGTAGCGGGGCCATTCTACGAGCAGTACTTC

abundance: .
v_gene: TRBV10-3
d_gene: .
j_gene: TRBJ1-1
CDR3aa: CAISHAGEANTEAFF
CDR3nt: TGTGCCATCAGCCACGCGGGGGAAGCGAACACTGAAGCTTTCTTT

abundance: .
v_gene: TRBV4-1
d_gene: .
j_gene: TRBJ1-2
CDR3aa: CASSQGTSNYGYTF
CDR3nt: TGCGCCAGCAGCCAAGGGACATCTAACTATGGCTACACCTTC

abundance: .
v_gene: TRBV12-3/TRBV12-4
d_gene: .
j_gene: TRBJ1-2
CDR3aa: CASSTGLNGYTF
CDR3nt: TGTGCCAGCAGCACAGGGCTAAATGGCTACACCTTC

abundance: once
v_gene: TRBV2
d_gene: .
j_gene: TRBJ1-3
CDR3aa: CASSEYAGNTIYF
CDR3nt: TGTGCCAGCAGTGAATATGCTGGAAACACCATATATTTT

abundance: .
v_gene: TRBV18
d_gene: .
j_gene: TRBJ1-6
CDR3aa: CASSPLQVPNSPLHF
CDR3nt: TGTGCCAGCTCACCACTCCAGGTGCCTAATTCACCCCTCCACTTT

abundance: few
v_gene: TRBV5-1
d_gene: .
j_gene: TRBJ1-2
CDR3aa: CASSRTANYGYTF
CDR3nt: TGCGCCAGCAGCCGGACAGCTAACTATGGCTACACCTTC